This T cell receptor (beta chain) was captured by sequencing in a study of neurological immune-mediated disorders. The CDR3 is 14 residues long. Germline lookup yields CDR1 SGHRS and CDR2 YFSETQ. Trimming removed 4 bases from V and 2 bases from J; junction bases left unmatched: 4. Study-wide results and limits: No link was found between any clinical or MRI feature and the multiple sclerosis repertoire cluster.

The authors made cDNA by 5'RACE with 10-nucleotide random UMIs. Each CDR3 protein gets one entry after TCRdb re-called the 5' RACE reads with MiXCR. The repertoire holds over 35,000 distinct CDR3 sequences, with 2% to 3% as singletons. This clonotype came up many times. The antigen remains undetermined. The rearrangement joins TRBV5-1 to TRBJ2-3; TRBD1 matches 7 bases. The specimen was PBMCs. The source is a young man with multiple sclerosis. The CDR3 nucleotides are TGCGCCAGCAGCACCGGGACAGCCACAGATACGCAGTATTTT. It is translated as CASSTGTATDTQYF.